This is a list of T cell receptor beta chains from one sample in a study of cytomegalovirus exposure and HLA in healthy donors. The method was immunoSEQ multiplex PCR; TCRdb's version includes in-frame clones alone and lacks a portion of them. This table holds under 200,000 clones, over 85% found once. Source material: PBMCs. Receptors originate from a woman younger than 30 in good health and CMV-seropositive. Each CDR3 is given with its conserved first and last residue. D genes are given only for firm matches. Rows may omit the clone size; those that give it use once, few, many or a size class.

clone_size,j_call,d_call,v_call,cdr3_aa,cdr3_nt
.,TRBJ1-1,.,TRBV11-2,CASSLEPGHLNTEAFF,TGTGCCAGCAGCTTAGAGCCGGGACATCTGAACACTGAAGCTTTCTTT
.,TRBJ1-1,.,TRBV7-8,CASSLNGVNTEAFF,TGTGCCAGCAGCCTGAACGGGGTGAACACTGAAGCTTTCTTT
.,TRBJ1-5,.,TRBV6-6,CASSNDRHNQPQHF,TGTGCCAGCAGTAACGACAGGCACAATCAGCCCCAGCATTTT
.,TRBJ2-3,.,TRBV15,CATSREAGKWSTDTQYF,TGTGCCACCAGCAGAGAGGCCGGGAAGTGGAGCACAGATACGCAGTATTTT
.,TRBJ2-7,.,TRBV18,CASSPPERLYEQYF,TGTGCCAGCTCACCACCGGAAAGACTGTACGAGCAGTACTTC
.,TRBJ2-7,.,TRBV7-2,CASSLAYREQYF,TGTGCCAGCAGCTTAGCGTACAGGGAGCAGTACTTC
many,TRBJ2-3,.,TRBV6-4,CASSEGNGVGPTDTQYF,TGTGCCAGCAGTGAAGGGAACGGAGTGGGGCCCACAGATACGCAGTATTTT
.,TRBJ2-5,.,TRBV15,CATSRDSDSWRGETQYF,TGTGCCACCAGCAGAGATTCAGACTCGTGGCGAGGAGAGACCCAGTACTTC
.,TRBJ2-5,.,TRBV11-2,CASSSLPRGLETQYF,TGTGCCAGCAGCTCCCTCCCCCGGGGTCTAGAGACCCAGTACTTC
.,TRBJ1-3,TRBD1,TRBV5-1,CASRTGSGNTIYF,TGCGCCAGCAGGACAGGGTCTGGAAACACCATATATTTT
.,TRBJ2-7,.,TRBV19,CASSIGGRIAHEQYF,TGTGCCAGTAGTATAGGGGGGCGGATCGCCCACGAGCAGTACTTC
.,TRBJ2-7,.,TRBV10-3,CAISESRVDTYEQYF,TGTGCCATCAGTGAGTCGAGGGTAGACACCTACGAGCAGTACTTC
.,TRBJ1-1,.,TRBV5-6,CASSLERYTEAFF,TGTGCCAGCAGCTTGGAGAGATACACTGAAGCTTTCTTT
.,TRBJ2-3,TRBD1,TRBV11-3,CASRSGTGGTDTQYF,TGTGCCAGCAGATCCGGGACAGGGGGCACAGATACGCAGTATTTT
.,TRBJ1-2,TRBD1,TRBV6-5,CASRTGTYGYTF,TGTGCCAGCAGGACAGGGACGTATGGCTACACCTTC
.,TRBJ2-6,.,TRBV27,CASSSLGIQTGANVLTF,TGTGCCAGCAGTTCCCTCGGGATTCAGACTGGGGCCAACGTCCTGACTTTC
.,TRBJ2-1,TRBD1,TRBV5-1,CASSFSFLQGGSYEQFF,TGCGCCAGCAGCTTTTCATTTCTACAGGGGGGATCATATGAGCAGTTCTTC
.,TRBJ2-7,TRBD1,TRBV4-3,CASSQGDGAGGEQYF,TGCGCCAGCAGCCAAGGGGATGGGGCAGGGGGCGAGCAGTACTTC
.,TRBJ2-1,TRBD2,TRBV9,CASSVDPGTSAYNEQFF,TGTGCCAGCAGCGTAGATCCGGGGACTAGCGCTTACAATGAGCAGTTCTTC
few,TRBJ2-1,.,TRBV18,CASSPQAGPGQFF,TGTGCCAGCTCACCCCAGGCGGGACCCGGGCAGTTCTTC
few,TRBJ2-2,.,TRBV7-3,CASYSSTGELFF,TGTGCCAGCTATAGTAGCACCGGGGAGCTGTTTTTT
.,TRBJ1-1,TRBD1,TRBV9,CASSVPGQGVNTEAFF,TGTGCCAGCAGCGTACCGGGACAGGGGGTGAACACTGAAGCTTTCTTT
.,TRBJ1-2,TRBD1,TRBV5-1,CATTDRESYGYTF,TGCGCCACTACGGACAGGGAAAGCTATGGCTACACCTTC
.,TRBJ1-5,TRBD1,TRBV6-1,CASSEATIPGTGFGQPQHF,TGTGCCAGCAGTGAAGCCACTATTCCCGGGACAGGGTTCGGCCAGCCCCAGCATTTT
.,TRBJ2-5,.,TRBV27,CASSLSGETQYF,TGTGCCAGCAGTTTGTCGGGGGAGACCCAGTACTTC
.,TRBJ1-4,TRBD1,TRBV5-6,CASSLRDSILTNEKLFF,TGTGCCAGCAGCTTGCGGGACAGTATACTAACTAATGAAAAACTGTTTTTT
.,TRBJ1-2,.,TRBV7-2,CASSPEPAVRSYGYTF,TGTGCCAGCAGCCCAGAACCCGCAGTCCGCAGCTATGGCTACACCTTC
.,TRBJ2-6,.,TRBV30,CAWSADFRSGANVLTF,TGTGCCTGGAGTGCCGACTTCCGCTCTGGGGCCAACGTCCTGACTTTC
.,TRBJ1-1,.,TRBV28,CATGSSWNTEAFF,TGTGCCACCGGGAGTTCTTGGAACACTGAAGCTTTCTTT
.,TRBJ1-3,.,TRBV7-9,CASSLDGRGLGNTIYF,TGTGCCAGCAGCTTAGATGGCAGAGGGCTGGGAAACACCATATATTTT
.,TRBJ1-1,.,TRBV6-1,CASTQRDTNTEAFF,TGTGCCAGCACCCAGAGGGACACGAACACTGAAGCTTTCTTT
.,TRBJ2-1,.,TRBV6-1,CASSEQGGYYNEQFF,TGTGCCAGCAGTGAACAGGGGGGTTACTACAATGAGCAGTTCTTC
.,TRBJ1-5,.,TRBV28,CASSHREYSNQPQHF,TGTGCCAGCAGCCACCGGGAGTATAGCAATCAGCCCCAGCATTTT
.,TRBJ1-5,.,TRBV30,CAWSVLEENQPQHF,TGTGCCTGGAGTGTACTTGAAGAGAATCAGCCCCAGCATTTT
.,TRBJ2-1,TRBD2,TRBV2,CASRGLAGDNEQFF,TGTGCCAGCAGAGGACTAGCGGGGGACAATGAGCAGTTCTTC
.,TRBJ2-7,.,TRBV6-1,CATRATREYEQYF,TGTGCCACCCGAGCCACCCGAGAATACGAGCAGTACTTC
.,TRBJ1-2,TRBD1,TRBV12-5,CASGQRGQLIGYTF,TGTGCTAGTGGGCAACGGGGACAGCTTATTGGCTACACCTTC
.,TRBJ2-1,TRBD1,TRBV7-3,CASSPRQGATYNEQFF,TGTGCCAGCAGCCCCCGACAGGGCGCAACGTACAATGAGCAGTTCTTC
.,TRBJ2-2,.,TRBV11-3,CASSRGERTNTGELFF,TGTGCCAGCAGTCGTGGCGAGCGAACGAACACCGGGGAGCTGTTTTTT
.,TRBJ1-5,.,TRBV5-1,CASSLSGGQDQPQHF,TGCGCCAGCAGCTTATCAGGCGGGCAGGATCAGCCCCAGCATTTT
few,TRBJ1-2,.,TRBV15,CATSQGSNYGYTF,TGTGCCACCAGCCAGGGTTCGAACTATGGCTACACCTTC
.,TRBJ2-1,.,TRBV30,CAWSINLSPLGQFF,TGTGCCTGGAGTATAAATCTTAGCCCTTTAGGGCAGTTCTTC
.,TRBJ2-5,TRBD1,TRBV28,CASSSTGTAYPRQETQYF,TGTGCCAGCAGTTCAACCGGGACAGCGTACCCCCGACAAGAGACCCAGTACTTC
once,TRBJ2-5,.,TRBV10-3,CAISVSGQETQYF,TGTGCCATCAGCGTTAGCGGACAAGAGACCCAGTACTTC
.,TRBJ2-1,TRBD2,TRBV7-6,CASSLGGRLRQFF,TGTGCCAGCAGCTTAGGCGGGAGGTTACGGCAGTTCTTC
.,TRBJ2-3,TRBD2,TRBV5-4,CASSLGLAGFTDTQYF,TGTGCCAGCAGCTTGGGACTAGCGGGGTTCACAGATACGCAGTATTTT
.,TRBJ2-1,TRBD1,TRBV7-3,CASSPRTGDNEQFF,TGTGCCAGCAGCCCCCGGACAGGGGACAATGAGCAGTTCTTC
.,TRBJ2-5,.,TRBV18,CASSPSQETQYF,TGTGCCAGCTCACCTTCACAAGAGACCCAGTACTTC
.,TRBJ1-1,.,TRBV1,CTSSLTNVGLRTEAFF,TGCACCAGCAGCCTAACTAATGTCGGACTGCGCACTGAAGCTTTCTTT
.,TRBJ1-4,TRBD1,TRBV5-1,CASSPGTGIEKLFF,TGCGCCAGCAGCCCTGGGACAGGTATTGAAAAACTGTTTTTT
once,TRBJ1-5,.,TRBV30,CAWARGAGNQPQHF,TGTGCCTGGGCCAGGGGAGCGGGCAATCAGCCCCAGCATTTT
.,TRBJ2-7,TRBD1,TRBV5-1,CASSPDGQAAYEQYF,TGCGCCAGCAGCCCAGACGGACAGGCCGCCTACGAGCAGTACTTC
.,TRBJ2-7,.,TRBV19,CASSLHRAYEQYF,TGTGCCAGTAGTCTGCACCGAGCCTACGAGCAGTACTTC
.,TRBJ1-5,.,TRBV30,CAWSRDTLNQPQHF,TGTGCCTGGAGTAGAGACACGTTAAATCAGCCCCAGCATTTT